The 11 T cell receptor beta chains below were found in one sample sequenced in a study of tumor-infiltrating lymphocytes in localized non-small cell lung cancer. Sequencing used immunoSEQ multiplex PCR; TCRdb keeps in-frame clones, though not all of them. The top ten hold 13% to 15% of the sample, which has some 13,000 clones, roughly four fifths seen once. What was sequenced was uninvolved lung tissue not adjacent to the tumor. Receptor source: a human donor with non-small cell lung cancer.

This clone appeared a single time. In DNA form, the CDR3 reads TGTGCCAGCGGGAGTAGCGGGGAGAACACCGGGGAGCTGTTTTTT. This sequence encodes CASGSSGENTGELFF. The chain recombines TRBV6-1 with TRBJ2-2, with 8 bases lining up with TRBD2. The CDR3 is 15 amino acids. V shed 8 bases and J 1 base; nucleotides not matched to a gene: 6. Germline assignment: CDR1 MNHNS and CDR2 SASEGT.

The rearrangement joins TRBV25-1 to TRBJ2-1; tentatively, D is TRBD2 (5 bases). V was clipped by 8 bases and J by 5 bases, with 19 bases between them. Germline V gives CDR1 MGHDK, CDR2 SYGVNS. This CDR3 has 15 amino acids. The CDR3 DNA sequence: TGTGCCAGCGGCGGACTGTCCGGATCCCACAATGAGCAGTTCTTC. Protein: CASGGLSGSHNEQFF.

The chain combines TRBV6-5 with TRBJ2-1; 8 positions agree with TRBD2. The ends lost 0 bases at V and 4 bases at J; junction bases unmatched: 5. CDR3 size: 16 residues. The V gene's germline CDR1 is MNHEY and CDR2 SVGAGI. The CDR3 DNA sequence: TGTGCCAGCAGTTACTCGGTAGCGGGGAGTTACAATGAGCAGTTCTTC. It encodes CASSYSVAGSYNEQFF.

As for this clone: One junction end disagrees with the germline gene, perhaps due to a read error. V is TRBV7-7 and J is TRBJ2-2, with 7 bases lining up with TRBD2. The length of the CDR3 is 14 residues. Looked up from germline, CDR1 is SSHAT and CDR2 is FNYEAQ (reference sequence). The CDR3 is CASSPRGVDGELFF. CDR3 bases: TGTGCTAGCAGCCCACGGGGGGTTGACGGGGAGCTGTTTTTT.

V and J are TRBV29-1 and TRBJ2-7, with TRBD1 as a possible D gene (6 bases). The CDR3 covers 14 residues. With 1 base removed from V and 3 bases from J, the gap between germline ends came to 13 bases. Germline loops: CDR1 SQVTM, CDR2 ANQGSEA. The CDR3 loop is CSVEVLTGYYEQYF. The DNA of the CDR3 is TGCAGCGTTGAAGTCTTAACAGGGTACTACGAGCAGTACTTC.

The J gene is TRBJ1-1, the V gene TRBV4-3; possible D gene TRBD1, 5 bases. Germline loops: CDR1 LGHNA, CDR2 YSLEER. The germline V and J ends were trimmed by 3 bases and 4 bases, with 18 bases remaining between them. The CDR3 loop spans 16 amino acids. The CDR3 here is CASSHPGRGGTTEAFF. CDR3 in DNA: TGCGCCAGCAGCCATCCCGGACGGGGAGGGACCACTGAAGCTTTCTTT.

The chain has TRBV9 and TRBJ2-3; D is unclear. This CDR3 has 15 amino acids. The V end lost 0 bases, the J end lost 0 bases, and 8 bases lay between the germline ends. CDR1 is SGDLS and CDR2 is YYNGEE in the germline V gene. CDR3 bases: TGTGCCAGCAGCGTAGCCGTGGACAGCACAGATACGCAGTATTTT. Amino acid sequence: CASSVAVDSTDTQYF.

This clone has a handful of counts. The chain links TRBV29-1 to TRBJ2-2, with 7 nucleotides matching TRBD2. V dropped 3 bases and J dropped 10; count of bases not matched to a gene: 14. Per the germline V gene, CDR1 is SQVTM and CDR2 is ANQGSEA. The CDR3 covers 15 residues. The CDR3 sequence: CSVEGGTDTGVELFF. The CDR3 DNA reads as TGCAGCGTTGAGGGAGGGACGGACACCGGGGTGGAGCTGTTTTTT.

This clone was seen only once. CDR3 DNA: TGTGCCTGGAGTTTGCTTTCGAATGCTTTCTTT. This translates into CAWSLLSNAFF. V usage is TRBV30 and J usage is TRBJ1-1; no firm D call. V was clipped by 2 bases and J by 11 bases, with 12 bases between them. The CDR3 extends over 11 amino acids. Germline loops: CDR1 GTSNPN, CDR2 SVGIG (reference sequence). Full variable domain (remainder filled in from reference TRBV30 and TRBJ1-1): SQTIHQWPATLVQPVGSPLSLECTVEGTSNPNLYWYRQAAGRGLQLLFYSVGIGQISSEVPQNLSASRPQDRQFILSSKKLLLSDSGFYLCAWSLLSNAFFGQGTRLTVV.

The V call is TRBV10-2, the J call TRBJ1-6; maybe TRBD1 (5 bases). CDR3 size: 15 residues. In germline, CDR1 is WSHSY, CDR2 SAAADI. V lost 2 bases, J lost 2 bases, and 7 bases lay in between. The CDR3 coding sequence is TGCGCCAGCAGTGAGGGGGACCCCTATAATTCACCCCTCCACTTT. Residues: CASSEGDPYNSPLHF.

J is TRBJ2-7 and V is TRBV5-1; the D is unclear. There are 14 residues in the CDR3. Trimming removed 0 bases from V and 1 base from J, with 8 bases in between. Germline loops: CDR1 SGHRS, CDR2 YFSETQ. CDR3 sequence reads: CASSLDRQSYEQYF. The CDR3 DNA reads as TGCGCCAGCAGCTTGGATCGGCAGTCCTACGAGCAGTACTTC.